The 27 T cell receptor beta chains given below trace back to one sample, sequenced in a study of blood T cell repertoires in COVID-19. Assay: immunoSEQ multiplex PCR; the TCRdb copy retains only in-frame clones and omits some. The sample shows roughly 250,000 clones, approximately 90% of them seen only once. Material for sequencing was PBMCs or T cells enriched from blood (not recorded which). These receptors came from a woman aged 25 to 45 with acute COVID-19.

This rearrangement joins TRBV9 to TRBJ2-3, with TRBD2 identical over 13 bases. Germline V gene sequence: CDR1 SGDLS, CDR2 YYNGEE. V was clipped by 0 bases and J by 0 bases; unmatched bases: 1. The CDR3 is made up of 17 amino acids. The CDR3 sequence: CASSVEGLAGSTDTQYF. Written as DNA, the CDR3 is TGTGCCAGCAGCGTAGAGGGACTAGCGGGAAGCACAGATACGCAGTATTTT.

The V and J genes are TRBV3-1 (or the pseudogene TRBV3-2) and TRBJ2-3; 8 bases are shared with TRBD2. V lost 4 bases and J lost 8; bases outside the gene matches: 14. This CDR3 has 16 amino acids. Germline V gene lookup returns CDR1 LGHDT and CDR2 YNNKEL (reference sequence). CDR3 sequence: CASSRTPGLVTATQYF. In DNA form, the CDR3 reads TGTGCCAGCAGCCGGACGCCGGGACTAGTAACGGCTACGCAGTATTTT.

The genes are TRBV6-5 and TRBJ2-2; weak D call: TRBD1 (6 bases). With 6 bases removed from V and 4 bases from J, the gap between germline ends came to 12 bases. The germline CDR1 and CDR2 sequences are MNHEY and SVGAGI. The CDR3 is made up of 14 amino acids. The CDR3 loop is CASRGTKFTGELFF. The CDR3 nucleotides are TGTGCCAGCAGAGGGACAAAATTCACCGGGGAGCTGTTTTTT.

The chain is built from TRBV5-4 and TRBJ2-7; the match to TRBD2 covers 14 bases. V lost 4 bases and J lost 2; bases outside the gene matches: 8. Germline assignment: CDR1 SGHNT and CDR2 YYREEE (reference sequence). The CDR3 has 17 residues. CDR3 DNA: TGTGCCAGCAGCCCCTGGACTAGCGGGGGGCCAGCCTACGAGCAGTACTTC. Amino acids: CASSPWTSGGPAYEQYF.

CDR3: CASQAEGSPLHF. The CDR3 DNA follows: TGTGCCAGCCAAGCGGAGGGTTCACCCCTCCACTTT. The chain is built from TRBV6-1 and TRBJ1-6; no firm D call. Looked up from germline, CDR1 is MNHNS and CDR2 is SASEGT. Deletions cut 8 bases from V and 9 bases from J, with 11 bases between. The CDR3 loop spans 12 amino acids.

The chain has TRBV29-1 and TRBJ1-2, with 9 bases lining up with TRBD1. Per germline, CDR1 SQVTM and CDR2 ANQGSEA. CDR3 length: 19 residues. Trimming cost V 1 base and J 4 bases; bases outside gene matches: 19. The CDR3 region has the DNA TGCAGCGTTGAAGGGTTCTGGGGACAGGGAGGATTCCTAGGCTATGGCTACACCTTC. Translating it yields CSVEGFWGQGGFLGYGYTF.

The CDR3 loop is CASSLGAGVGLTEAFF. As DNA, the CDR3 is TGCGCCAGCAGCTTGGGGGCAGGGGTGGGCCTCACTGAAGCTTTCTTT. The chain is built from TRBV5-1 and TRBJ1-1; a possible D gene is TRBD1 (6 bases). There are 16 residues in the CDR3. Germline-derived CDR1 and CDR2 are SGHRS and YFSETQ. V dropped 0 bases and J dropped 4 bases, with 16 bases sitting between them.

V usage is TRBV29-1 and J usage is TRBJ2-3; TRBD2 aligns across 9 bases. Germline V gives CDR1 SQVTM, CDR2 ANQGSEA. This CDR3 spans 15 amino acids. V lost 6 bases to trimming and J lost 2 bases; unmatched junction nucleotides: 9. The CDR3 DNA sequence: TGCAGCGTCGCGGTCAGCGGGGGGTTCACAGATACGCAGTATTTT. The encoded protein is CSVAVSGGFTDTQYF.

This clone has a handful of counts. V and J are TRBV10-1 and TRBJ1-6; D remains unclear. CDR1 is WNHNN, CDR2 SYGVQD, per germline (reference sequence). Trimming took 3 bases from V and 8 from J, leaving 8 bases between them. CDR3 length: 13 residues. The chain's CDR3 is CASSEDGYSPLHF. The CDR3 DNA is TGCGCCAGCAGTGAAGACGGGTATTCACCCCTCCACTTT.

Written as DNA, the CDR3 is TGTGCCAGCCTCCGACAGGGGGCAAACACTGAAGCTTTCTTT. As protein: CASLRQGANTEAFF. This chain connects TRBV6-5 to TRBJ1-1; the match to TRBD1 covers 10 bases. The CDR3 contains 14 residues. V shed 8 bases and J 2 bases; nucleotides not matched to a gene: 5. Germline V lookup: CDR1 MNHEY, CDR2 SVGAGI.

The rearrangement uses TRBV5-5 and TRBJ1-5; 11 positions match TRBD1. The CDR3 runs to 15 residues. Germline V gives CDR1 SGHKS, CDR2 YYEKEE (reference sequence). V shed 4 bases, J shed 6 bases, and the junction held 6 bases outside the gene matches. CDR3 in amino acids: CASSTGQGVGQPQHF. In DNA, the CDR3 is TGTGCCAGCAGCACGGGACAGGGGGTCGGTCAGCCCCAGCATTTT.

The rearrangement uses TRBV3-1 (or the pseudogene TRBV3-2) and TRBJ1-1, with D perhaps matching TRBD1 (5 bases). Germline V gene lookup returns CDR1 LGHDT and CDR2 YNNKEL (reference sequence). The CDR3 runs 13 residues. V lost 4 bases, J lost 5 bases, and 11 bases lay in between. The CDR3 loop reads CASSRVGGTEAFF. The DNA for the CDR3 is TGTGCCAGCAGCCGGGTCGGGGGGACTGAAGCTTTCTTT.

The sample holds a few counts of this clone. This sequence joins TRBV6-2 or TRBV6-3 and TRBJ1-1; D is perhaps TRBD1 (5 bases). The germline V and J ends were trimmed by 5 bases and 0 bases, with 19 bases remaining between them. CDR3 length equals 17 residues. The germline CDR1 and CDR2 sequences are MNHEY and SVGEGT. The CDR3 DNA reads as TGTGCCAGCAGTCAAGACCCCAGGGTCCGCATGAACACTGAAGCTTTCTTT. This gives the protein CASSQDPRVRMNTEAFF.

V usage is TRBV5-1 and J usage is TRBJ1-2, with 8 positions matching TRBD1. Germline V gene lookup returns CDR1 SGHRS and CDR2 YFSETQ. The CDR3 is 15 amino acids. V lost 4 bases to trimming and J lost 6 bases; unmatched junction nucleotides: 11. CDR3 nucleotides: TGCGCCAGCAGCGTCCGGACAGGGATTGGTAATGGCTACACCTTC. This sequence encodes CASSVRTGIGNGYTF. Supplemented by reference TRBV5-1 and TRBJ1-2, the full variable domain reads KAGVTQTPRYLIKTRGQQVTLSCSPISGHRSVSWYQQTPGQGLQFLFEYFSETQRNKGNFPGRFSGRQFSNSRSEMNVSTLELGDSALYLCASSVRTGIGNGYTFGSGTRLTVV.

This chain uses TRBV5-6 with TRBJ2-2, with D possibly TRBD2 on 5 matching bases. Trimming stripped 6 bases from V and 2 bases from J, with 17 bases between. The CDR3 runs 16 residues. Germline V gene sequence: CDR1 SGHDT, CDR2 YYEEEE. In DNA, the CDR3 is TGTGCCAGCACCCCCCTCGGGGAGTCAAACACCGGGGAGCTGTTTTTT. Its protein product is CASTPLGESNTGELFF.

V is TRBV10-1 and J is TRBJ2-4; no clear D gene. The CDR3 is 13 residues long. Per germline, CDR1 WNHNN and CDR2 SYGVQD (reference sequence). V was pared by 6 bases and J by 2 bases, with 8 bases between. CDR3 nucleotide sequence: TGCGCCAGCAGCGCGATGCCCAAAAACATTCAGTACTTC. Its protein is CASSAMPKNIQYF.

This chain uses TRBV4-2 with TRBJ1-1, with TRBD1 matching 8 bases. This CDR3 has 18 residues. Germline lookup yields CDR1 LGHNA and CDR2 YNFKEQ. J lost 5 bases, V lost 2 bases, and 16 bases had no gene match. The CDR3: CASSQSPGTGGSVTEAFF. Written as DNA, the CDR3 is TGTGCCAGCAGCCAATCTCCCGGGACAGGCGGTTCGGTTACTGAAGCTTTCTTT.

The chain couples TRBV3-1 (or the pseudogene TRBV3-2) to TRBJ1-1, with D unclear. Per the germline V gene, CDR1 is LGHDT and CDR2 is YNNKEL (reference sequence). The CDR3 consists of 13 residues. With 2 bases removed from V and 6 bases from J, the gap between germline ends came to 10 bases. The CDR3 spells CASSQNYQAEAFF. The CDR3 DNA reads TGTGCCAGCAGCCAAAATTACCAGGCTGAAGCTTTCTTT.

The chain couples TRBV27 to TRBJ1-5, with D possibly being TRBD1 (5 bases). Trimming pared 2 bases from V and 2 bases from J, leaving 13 bases between. CDR1 is MNHEY, CDR2 SMNVEV, per germline (reference sequence). The CDR3 covers 16 residues. CDR3 region: CASSLTRARGNQPQHF. The CDR3 nucleotides read TGTGCCAGCAGTTTAACCAGGGCCCGGGGCAATCAGCCCCAGCATTTT.

The rearrangement uses TRBV3-1 (or the pseudogene TRBV3-2) and TRBJ2-3, with 12 bases fitting TRBD2. Losses at the gene ends were 4 bases for V and 5 bases for J; bases not matched to a gene: 7. The CDR3 runs 16 residues. The germline V gene encodes CDR1 LGHDT and CDR2 YNNKEL (reference sequence). In DNA form, the CDR3 reads TGTGCCAGCAGCCCCCGGACTAGCGGGAAGGTAGATACGCAGTATTTT. It encodes CASSPRTSGKVDTQYF.

This clone was observed a few times. The V call is TRBV6-2 or TRBV6-3, the J call TRBJ1-1, with 7 bases aligning to TRBD1. CDR3 length equals 15 residues. Trimming took 5 bases from V and 5 from J; bases not matched to a gene: 11. Per germline, CDR1 MNHEY and CDR2 SVGEGT. The CDR3 loop is CASSLLSGGRTEAFF. For the CDR3, the DNA is TGTGCCAGCAGTCTGCTTTCAGGGGGGAGGACTGAAGCTTTCTTT.

The V call is TRBV10-3, the J call TRBJ2-7; D possibly corresponds to TRBD1 (6 bases). There are 16 residues in the CDR3. The germline V gene has CDR1 ENHRY and CDR2 SYGVKD. V gave up 0 bases and J gave up 6 bases, with 18 bases separating them. The CDR3 sequence is CAISESNRDTTSEQYF. In DNA, the CDR3 is TGTGCCATCAGTGAGTCCAACCGGGACACGACGAGCGAGCAGTACTTC.

The chain combines TRBV12-5 with TRBJ1-1; the D gene is possibly TRBD1 (5 bases). This CDR3 is 14 amino acids long. Per germline, CDR1 LGHNT and CDR2 FRNRAP. V was trimmed by 3 bases and J by 3 bases, leaving 11 bases between them. CDR3 loop: CASGLGRDDTEAFF. The CDR3 bases are TGTGCTAGTGGTTTAGGCAGGGATGACACTGAAGCTTTCTTT.

The CDR3 nucleotides are TGTGCCAGCAGGCGGGGAGGCACTGAAGCTTTCTTT. Its protein is CASRRGGTEAFF. This sequence joins TRBV12-3 or TRBV12-4 and TRBJ1-1; D is unclear. Trimming removed 6 bases at V and 4 bases at J, with 9 bases between. This CDR3 contains 12 residues.

This clone occurred once. The rearrangement links TRBV12-5 to TRBJ2-5; TRBD1 matches 11 bases. Per the germline V gene, CDR1 is LGHNT and CDR2 is FRNRAP. This CDR3 region has 14 residues. V shed 7 bases, J shed 6 bases, and the junction held 7 bases outside the gene matches. CDR3: CASAMGQGEKTQYF. The CDR3 DNA follows: TGTGCTAGTGCCATGGGACAGGGGGAGAAGACCCAGTACTTC.

The chain couples TRBV29-1 to TRBJ2-3, with TRBD2 matching over 10 bases. V was pared by 2 bases and J by 3 bases, with 5 bases of the junction left unmatched. Germline lookup yields CDR1 SQVTM and CDR2 ANQGSEA. The CDR3 loop spans 15 amino acids. In DNA form, the CDR3 reads TGCAGCGTTGAATTTGTAGCGGGGGGAACAGATACGCAGTATTTT. Its translation: CSVEFVAGGTDTQYF.

The rearrangement joins TRBV4-1 to TRBJ1-3; a weak D match, TRBD1 (6 bases). The CDR3 totals 16 residues. V shed 3 bases and J shed 1 base, with 13 bases lying between them. The germline CDR1 and CDR2 sequences are MGHRA and YSYEKL. In DNA, the CDR3 is TGCGCCAGCAGCCAGAACAGGGACGCGTCTGGAAACACCATATATTTT. Encoded protein: CASSQNRDASGNTIYF.